The clone carrying this TCR beta chain was seen at least ten times. Read sequence stops 3 residues before the CDR3 end, and the germline J gene provides the missing end. Profiling relied on immunoSEQ multiplex PCR, and the TCRdb table lists in-frame clones only, not all of them. Observed in the sample are 30,000 to 45,000 clones, none of them singletons. The sample originates from a study of T cell clonality in common variable immunodeficiency. Looked up from germline, CDR1 is SGDLS and CDR2 is YYNGEE. This CDR3 contains 13 residues. V was cut by 0 bases and J by 2 bases, with 3 bases left in between.

Sequenced input: peripheral blood mononuclear cells. The TCR was taken from a person aged 18 to 70 in good health. This chain uses TRBV9 with TRBJ2-1; D gene ambiguous. This chain's CDR3 is CASSVATYNEQFF. Partial CDR3 DNA: TGTGCCAGCAGCGTAGCAACCTACAATGAG.